Following are 10 T cell receptor beta chains from one sample sequenced in a study of cytomegalovirus exposure and HLA in healthy donors. Amplification used 60 Vbeta primers and 13 Jbeta primers. Measured with immunoSEQ multiplex PCR; TCRdb has only the in-frame clones, and not every one. The table has a few hundred thousand clones, around 80% seen once; the top ten hold 15%. The specimen was PBMCs. These receptors all come from a man aged 35 to 55 in good health and CMV-seronegative.

In its sample, this clone was seen once. This CDR3 reads CASSLMAGYLYGYTF. The DNA for the CDR3 is TGTGCCAGCAGTTTAATGGCAGGGTACCTCTATGGCTACACCTTC. The chain joins TRBV28 to TRBJ1-2; possibly TRBD1 for D (5 bases). The germline gives CDR1 MDHEN, CDR2 SYDVKM. This CDR3 region has 15 residues. V lost 2 bases to trimming and J lost 4 bases, with 14 bases between them.

This clone was detected a few times. The chain uses TRBV19 and TRBJ2-2, with unresolved D. The CDR3 consists of 13 residues. Trimming stripped 6 bases from V and 4 bases from J, with 9 bases between. Looked up from germline, CDR1 is LNHDA and CDR2 is SQIVND (reference sequence). The CDR3: CASRQTFTGELFF. The DNA of the CDR3 is TGTGCCAGTAGACAGACATTCACCGGGGAGCTGTTTTTT. The full variable domain, completed using reference TRBV19 and TRBJ2-2, is DGGITQSPKYLFRKEGQNVTLSCEQNLNHDAMYWYRQDPGQGLRLIYYSQIVNDFQKGDIAEGYSVSREKKESFPLTVTSAQKNPTAFYLCASRQTFTGELFFGEGSRLTVL.

V gene TRBV20-1 combines with J gene TRBJ2-4; D gene uncertain. This CDR3 spans 11 amino acids. Germline CDR1 reads DFQATT; CDR2 reads SNEGSKA (reference sequence). CDR3 protein: CTTPRGNIQYF. CDR3 nucleotide sequence: TGCACCACACCCCGCGGAAACATTCAGTACTTC.

This rearrangement joins TRBV7-9 to TRBJ2-7, with a weak D call TRBD2 (7 bases). The V and J ends lost 2 bases and 2 bases respectively, with 16 bases between them. The length of the CDR3 is 16 residues. CDR1 is SEHNR, CDR2 FQNEAQ, per germline (reference sequence). As DNA, the CDR3 is TGTGCCAGCAGCTTAATGCTAGGGGGGGGCACCTACGAGCAGTACTTC. Amino acids: CASSLMLGGGTYEQYF.

The V and J genes are TRBV6-6 and TRBJ1-2, with 7 bases that match TRBD1. This CDR3 spans 14 amino acids. Germline V gives CDR1 MNHNY, CDR2 SVGAGI (reference sequence). J lost 8 bases, V lost 4 bases, and 10 bases had no gene match. CDR3 amino acids: CASSSRQGGEGYTF. CDR3 DNA: TGTGCCAGCAGTTCTCGACAGGGCGGTGAGGGCTACACCTTC.

The genes are TRBV15 and TRBJ2-1, with D possibly being TRBD2 (6 bases). Germline V gives CDR1 LNHNV, CDR2 YYDKDF (reference sequence). This CDR3 comprises 13 residues. V gave up 5 bases and J gave up 10 bases, with 15 bases separating them. CDR3: CATSSLFLAEQFF. In DNA form, the CDR3 reads TGTGCCACCAGCTCCCTCTTCCTAGCGGAGCAGTTCTTC.

The V gene is TRBV23-1, the J gene TRBJ2-7; 8 nucleotides agree with TRBD2. TRBV23-1 is filed as an ORF, its function uncertain. Unmatched junction bases numbered 6, after V lost 8 bases and J lost 0 bases. CDR3 length: 14 residues. CDR3 amino acids: CASDCGGLSYEQYF. The CDR3 DNA reads TGCGCCAGCGATTGCGGGGGGCTCTCCTACGAGCAGTACTTC.

This clone was counted many times. The chain recombines TRBV6-1 with TRBJ1-1; 9 bases align to TRBD1. CDR1 is MNHNS, CDR2 SASEGT, per germline. With 1 base clipped from V and 10 bases from J, the junction kept 4 bases outside the gene matches. CDR3 length equals 13 residues. DNA of the CDR3: TGTGCCAGCAGTGAAGTTATGGACAGGGGAGCTTTCTTT. It encodes CASSEVMDRGAFF.

CDR3 region: CASSGDSHYNSPLHF. The DNA for the CDR3 is TGTGCCAGCAGCGGGGACAGCCACTATAATTCACCCCTCCACTTT. V and J are TRBV5-4 and TRBJ1-6, with 7 bases matching TRBD1. The CDR3 contains 15 residues. The germline CDR1 and CDR2 sequences are SGHNT and YYREEE (reference sequence). V trimming: 4 bases; J trimming: 3 bases; junction bases outside the gene matches: 4.

This clone occurred once. The chain has TRBV27 and TRBJ2-3, with D tentatively TRBD2 (5 bases). This CDR3 is built from 14 residues. Looked up from germline, CDR1 is MNHEY and CDR2 is SMNVEV (reference sequence). The germline V and J ends were trimmed by 5 bases and 2 bases, with 11 bases remaining between them. The CDR3 DNA is TGTGCCAGCAGTCTTGGACTGTACACAGATACGCAGTATTTT. It specifies CASSLGLYTDTQYF.